This entry lists 18 T cell receptor beta chains sequenced from one sample in a study of monozygotic twins with inflammatory bowel disease. TCRdb re-called the 5' RACE reads, yielding one record per CDR3 amino acid sequence without DNA. The table for this sample gives about 210,000 distinct CDR3 sequences. The specimen sequenced was blood. Source of these receptors: a human donor with ulcerative colitis or Crohn's disease, or a healthy co-twin of an affected twin (not recorded which).

V and J are TRBV29-1 and TRBJ2-3; TCRdb names TRBD2, which stays unverified in the absence of DNA. This CDR3 has 12 residues. Germline CDR1 SQVTM, CDR2 ANQGSEA. The CDR3 is CSVVGGTDTQYF.

V usage is TRBV29-1 and J usage is TRBJ1-5. The CDR3 is made up of 13 amino acids. From germline, CDR1 is SQVTM and CDR2 ANQGSEA. CDR3 protein: CSAQKNSNQPQHF.

This sequence joins TRBV28 and TRBJ2-7; TCRdb lists TRBD1, though no DNA is available to test this call. The CDR3 contains 13 residues. Looked up from germline, CDR1 is MDHEN and CDR2 is SYDVKM. CDR3 loop: CASSFRQGHEQYF.

CDR3 in amino acids: CASSSIGGGYGYTF. The V and J genes are TRBV5-5 and TRBJ1-2; the TCRdb D gene call, TRBD1, has no DNA to confirm it. Germline V gene data show CDR1 as SGHKS and CDR2 as YYEKEE (reference sequence). This CDR3 contains 14 residues.

The gene calls are TRBV9 and TRBJ2-2; TCRdb's D call, TRBD1, is unchecked because there is no DNA. The CDR3 is made up of 15 amino acids. Germline values: CDR1 SGDLS, CDR2 YYNGEE. This CDR3 reads CASSLGQGWSGELFF.

This chain links TRBV29-1 with TRBJ2-7. Germline CDR1 SQVTM, CDR2 ANQGSEA. The CDR3 is made up of 13 amino acids. The CDR3 loop reads CSVVAGNSYEQYF.

The genes are TRBV25-1 and TRBJ2-2; TCRdb returns TRBD1, unconfirmable since there is no DNA. The CDR3 has 16 amino acids. Germline values: CDR1 MGHDK, CDR2 SYGVNS. CDR3 amino acids: CASSEYGIWDTGELFF.

The rearrangement joins TRBV11-2 to TRBJ2-7; TCRdb names TRBD1, which stays unverified in the absence of DNA. The CDR3 runs 16 residues. CDR1 and CDR2 from the germline V gene are SGHAT and FQNNGV. Here the CDR3 reads CASSLDAGTGVSERYF.

The V call is TRBV6-1, the J call TRBJ2-7; TCRdb outputs TRBD2, but without DNA this stays unchecked. The germline V gene encodes CDR1 MNHNS and CDR2 SASEGT. This CDR3 comprises 11 residues. CDR3 loop: CASVRGFEQYF.

The chain combines TRBV28 with TRBJ2-7; TCRdb's D call, TRBD1, is unchecked because there is no DNA. This CDR3 is 14 amino acids long. CDR1 is MDHEN and CDR2 is SYDVKM in the germline V gene. The CDR3 protein is CASSSGTVSYEQYF.

The gene calls are TRBV2 and TRBJ2-5; TCRdb indicates TRBD2, and absent DNA this call remains unverified. The CDR3 runs to 12 residues. Germline V lookup: CDR1 SNHLY, CDR2 FYNNEI. The CDR3 region is CASSPGAKRERF.

This rearrangement joins TRBV24-1 to TRBJ2-1; TCRdb picks TRBD2, but there is no DNA to check that call. Looked up from germline, CDR1 is KGHDR and CDR2 is SFDVKD. This CDR3 has 15 residues. CDR3 sequence reads: CATSVASGFYNEQFF.

The chain is built from TRBV7-6 and TRBJ2-3; the D call from TCRdb, TRBD2, cannot be confirmed without DNA. Germline lookup yields CDR1 SGHVS and CDR2 FNYEAQ. The CDR3 contains 15 residues. CDR3 sequence reads: CASSLVVEGLDTQYF.

This chain joins TRBV7-2 and TRBJ1-4. The CDR3 is made up of 15 amino acids. Germline V gene lookup returns CDR1 SGHTA and CDR2 FQGNSA. CDR3 sequence reads: CASSLEGGEYEKLFF.

V is TRBV20-1 and J is TRBJ2-7. Germline V gene sequence: CDR1 DFQATT, CDR2 SNEGSKA (reference sequence). The CDR3 runs 15 residues. CDR3 amino acids: CSARDTRSFSYEQYF.

The chain carries TRBV20-1 and TRBJ1-2. The CDR3 spans 16 residues. Germline loops: CDR1 DFQATT, CDR2 SNEGSKA (reference sequence). The CDR3 loop reads CSAMEVGSDYNYGYTF.

This sequence joins TRBV20-1 and TRBJ2-5; TCRdb indicates TRBD2, and absent DNA this call remains unverified. The CDR3 spans 12 residues. The germline gives CDR1 DFQATT, CDR2 SNEGSKA (reference sequence). CDR3 region: CSALSGAETQYF.

This chain joins TRBV4-2 and TRBJ1-2; TCRdb's assignment of TRBD1 cannot be checked, as there is no DNA. Germline values: CDR1 LGHNA, CDR2 YNFKEQ. The CDR3 is made up of 16 amino acids. This CDR3 reads CASSQGFGQGNYGYTF.